This T cell receptor beta chain originates from a study of blood T cell repertoires in COVID-19. Sequencing was performed with immunoSEQ multiplex PCR; in TCRdb, only in-frame clones are kept and a portion is missing. The sample consists of about 120,000 clones, more than 85% of them appearing once. The CDR3 loop spans 14 amino acids. Germline V lookup: CDR1 SGHDT, CDR2 YYEEEE. Trimming took 1 base from V and 0 from J, leaving 7 bases between them. Material for sequencing was peripheral blood. This sequence was found in a human donor with acute or convalescent COVID-19. The donor label of this sample is uncertain. The chain joins TRBV5-6 to TRBJ1-1, with TRBD1 as a possible D gene (6 bases). Here the CDR3 reads CASSLRDMNTEAFF. The CDR3 DNA reads as TGTGCCAGCAGCTTGAGGGACATGAACACTGAAGCTTTCTTT.